A selection of T cell receptor beta chains follows, all from one sample in a study of PD-L1 blockade in urothelial cancer. Method: immunoSEQ multiplex PCR; TCRdb's copy keeps in-frame clones and lacks some. Altogether about 83,000 clones are present, about 85% being singletons, with the ten largest covering 4.5% to 6.5%. Sequencing used PBMCs, obtained around atezolizumab (anti-PD-L1) treatment. Source of these receptors: a woman in her 70s with urothelial cancer. The CDR3 runs from the conserved cysteine through the conserved F or W. The D gene is left open where the match is weak. Clone size is given for some rows only: seen once, a few or many times, or a class if the clone is expanded.

d_call j_call clone_size v_call cdr3_length cdr3_nt cdr3_aa
TRBD1 TRBJ1-1 NA TRBV5-1 14 TGCGCCAGCAGCTTGGTGGCAGGGGGGACTGAAGCTTTCTTT CASSLVAGGTEAFF
TRBD1 TRBJ1-2 NA TRBV9 15 TGTGCCAGCAGCGTAGGAACAGGGGGGGACTATGGCTACACCTTC CASSVGTGGDYGYTF
NA TRBJ2-1 NA TRBV30 15 TGTGCCTGGAGTGTAACCCTACCATTCCTCGATGAGCAGTTCTTC CAWSVTLPFLDEQFF
TRBD1 TRBJ1-4 once TRBV10-3 14 TGTGCCACCTCGGACAGGGTCTCGTCGGAAAAACTGTTTTTT CATSDRVSSEKLFF
TRBD2 TRBJ2-7 NA TRBV2 14 TGTGCCAGCAGGCTTAGCGGGAGTCCCTACGAGCAGTACTTC CASRLSGSPYEQYF
TRBD1 TRBJ1-4 NA TRBV28 14 TGTGCCAGCAACAACAGGGGGCGCGATGAAAAACTGTTTTTT CASNNRGRDEKLFF
NA TRBJ2-6 NA TRBV7-2 15 TGTGCCAGCAGCCAGACAGTATCTGGGGCCAACGTCCTGACTTTC CASSQTVSGANVLTF
NA TRBJ2-5 NA TRBV5-1 14 TGCGCCAGCAGCTTATTCTCCGAAGCGAAGACCCAGTACTTC CASSLFSEAKTQYF
NA TRBJ1-2 once TRBV7-2 13 TGTGCCAGCAGCGCGGGAATGAGTTATGGCTACACCTTC CASSAGMSYGYTF
NA TRBJ2-5 NA TRBV9 13 TGTGCCAGCAGCCCCCGCGGGAAAGAGACCCAGTACTTC CASSPRGKETQYF
TRBD2 TRBJ2-2 NA TRBV4-3 16 TGCGCCAGCAGCTCCGGACTAGCGGAAAACACCGGGGAGCTGTTTTTT CASSSGLAENTGELFF
NA TRBJ1-2 NA TRBV7-2 13 TGTGCCAGCCACGAGTTATTACCCTATGGCTACACCTTC CASHELLPYGYTF
TRBD2 TRBJ2-1 NA TRBV19 15 TGTGCCAGTAGTATTACTTCGACTAGCGGGGGAGTGCAGTTCTTC CASSITSTSGGVQFF
TRBD1 TRBJ1-1 NA TRBV5-6 15 TGTGCCAGCAGCTTGGCAGGGGGAGGGAACACTGAAGCTTTCTTT CASSLAGGGNTEAFF
NA TRBJ2-3 few TRBV7-9 14 TGTGCCAGCAGCCCCCAAGGACTCTCCAAGGGGCAGTATTTT CASSPQGLSKGQYF
TRBD1 TRBJ1-5 NA TRBV10-3 14 TGTGCCATCGGGACAGGGGATAGCAATCAGCCCCAGCATTTT CAIGTGDSNQPQHF
NA TRBJ1-2 NA TRBV28 14 TGTGCCAGCAGTTCCGGCGGAGGTAACTATGGCTACACCTTC CASSSGGGNYGYTF
NA TRBJ1-4 few TRBV9 16 TGTGCCAGCAGCCCTCTAGGTGGCAGCCAAGGTGAAAAACTGTTTTTT CASSPLGGSQGEKLFF
NA TRBJ1-5 NA TRBV2 15 TGTGCCAGCAGTGTCTTCGGACAGTGGGGTCAGCCCCAGCATTTT CASSVFGQWGQPQHF
TRBD1 TRBJ1-3 NA TRBV2 15 TGTGCCAGCAGTGAGATGAGGGGGCGTGGAAACACCATATATTTT CASSEMRGRGNTIYF
TRBD1 TRBJ1-1 NA TRBV7-8 15 TGTGCCAGCAGCCTTTACAGGGGTATGAACACTGAAGCTTTCTTT CASSLYRGMNTEAFF
TRBD2 TRBJ2-3 NA TRBV2 15 TGTGCCAGCAGTGGAGGACTAGCGGGAGGGAGTAGGCAGTATTTT CASSGGLAGGSRQYF
NA TRBJ2-7 NA TRBV19 14 TGTGCCAGTAGTATGGGCAGGGACTCCTACGAGCAGTACTTC CASSMGRDSYEQYF
NA TRBJ1-5 NA TRBV28 14 TGTGCCAGCAGTCTTCGACAGATTGCTCAGCCCCAGCATTTT CASSLRQIAQPQHF
TRBD2 TRBJ2-1 NA TRBV9 20 TGTGCCAGCAGCGTAGCCACAATCACCAGAGGACTAGGAGGTAGCGATGAGCAGTTCTTC CASSVATITRGLGGSDEQFF
NA TRBJ1-5 NA TRBV28 13 TGTGCCAGCCGCCAGTTAATGAATCAGCCCCAGCATTTT CASRQLMNQPQHF
TRBD1 TRBJ1-2 NA TRBV18 16 TGTGCCAGCTCACCACCTGGGACAGCGAGAGTGGAGGGCTACACCTTC CASSPPGTARVEGYTF
NA TRBJ1-1 few TRBV2 14 TGTGCCAGCAGTGTATCACAGGGGAACACTGAAGCTTTCTTT CASSVSQGNTEAFF
TRBD2 TRBJ2-4 NA TRBV2 15 TGTGCCAGCAGCTGGACTAGCGGGGGCCCGGACATTCAGTACTTC CASSWTSGGPDIQYF
TRBD2 TRBJ2-2 NA TRBV10-3 15 TGTGCCACTAAAGACCGTAGCGGGGACACCGGGGAGCTGTTTTTT CATKDRSGDTGELFF
TRBD2 TRBJ2-1 NA TRBV11-2 16 TGTGCCAGCAGCCCTAGCGGGCGGGAGCGTTTTCATGAGCAGTTCTTC CASSPSGRERFHEQFF
TRBD2 TRBJ2-3 NA TRBV5-1 15 TGCGCCAGCAGCTTGGCCGGGAGGGGCACAGATACGCAGTATTTT CASSLAGRGTDTQYF
TRBD1 TRBJ1-4 once TRBV5-1 15 TGCGCCAGCTCCGGACAGGGGGCAACTAATGAAAAACTGTTTTTT CASSGQGATNEKLFF
NA TRBJ2-6 NA TRBV6-5 15 TGTGCCACGAGTCCACGCTACTCTGGGGCCAACGTCCTGACTTTC CATSPRYSGANVLTF
TRBD2 TRBJ2-7 NA TRBV28 15 TGTGCCAGCACTTCATCGGGACTAGCGGGCTACGAGCAGTACTTC CASTSSGLAGYEQYF
NA TRBJ1-2 NA TRBV4-1 14 TGCGCCCACTTGAGCCGGCGGATTAACTATGGCTACACCTTC CAHLSRRINYGYTF
TRBD1 TRBJ1-5 NA TRBV28 16 TGTGCCAGCAGTAAAGTCACAGGGGGTAGCAATCAGCCCCAGCATTTT CASSKVTGGSNQPQHF
NA TRBJ2-1 NA TRBV7-6 12 TGTGCCAGCAGCTTTATCGGCGGTGAGCAGTTCTTC CASSFIGGEQFF
TRBD1 TRBJ1-2 NA TRBV28 15 TGTGCCAGCAGTTCCTCCGGGACAGGGGGCGATGGCTACACCTTC CASSSSGTGGDGYTF
NA TRBJ1-1 few TRBV28 17 TGTGCCAGCAGTTTAGGCAGTCTCAACCCTCCGGGCACTGAAGCTTTCTTT CASSLGSLNPPGTEAFF
NA TRBJ2-5 NA TRBV6-1 14 TGTGCCAGCAGTGGTGGGGCCGGTCTCGGGACCCAGTACTTC CASSGGAGLGTQYF
NA TRBJ2-1 NA TRBV7-6 17 TGTGCCAGCAGCTCGCAGAAGTGGGACTTTTCCTACAATGAGCAGTTCTTC CASSSQKWDFSYNEQFF
TRBD2 TRBJ2-1 NA TRBV6-5 16 TGTGCCAGCAGTTTACTAGCGGGGGGCCGATACAATGAGCAGTTCTTC CASSLLAGGRYNEQFF
NA TRBJ2-7 once TRBV2 14 TGTGCCAGCAGTGAAAGACAGGATTCCTACGAGCAGTACTTC CASSERQDSYEQYF
TRBD2 TRBJ2-1 NA TRBV9 16 TGTGCCAGCAGCGCATACGGGACTAGCGGGAGAAATGAGCAGTTCTTC CASSAYGTSGRNEQFF
TRBD2 TRBJ2-4 NA TRBV29-1 17 TGCAGCGTCAAAGAAGTGGTAGCGGGGGGAAGGAAAAACATTCAGTACTTC CSVKEVVAGGRKNIQYF
NA TRBJ2-2 NA TRBV7-9 18 TGTGCCAGCAGCTTAGCGGTTCCCCCGAGCGGGCCAACCGGGGAGCTGTTTTTT CASSLAVPPSGPTGELFF
NA TRBJ1-1 NA TRBV11-2 13 TGTGCCAGCAGCTTAGCCCCAGGGGTTGAAGCTTTCTTT CASSLAPGVEAFF
NA TRBJ2-1 NA TRBV19 13 TGTGCCAGTACCTCCGGGGTTTACAATGAGCAGTTCTTC CASTSGVYNEQFF
TRBD2 TRBJ2-1 once TRBV6-6 15 TGTGCCAGCAGTCCCCCGTCTAGCGGGGGGAATGAGCAGTTCTTC CASSPPSSGGNEQFF
NA TRBJ2-2 NA TRBV7-9 16 TGTGCCAGCAGCAGATCCGGGGGAGAAGACACCGGGGAGCTGTTTTTT CASSRSGGEDTGELFF
NA TRBJ1-4 NA TRBV2 14 TGTGCCAGCAGGGCCGGGATCGAGGGAGAAAAACTGTTTTTT CASRAGIEGEKLFF
NA TRBJ1-1 NA TRBV14 14 TGTGCCAGCAGCCTTACGACAGGGAACACTGAAGCTTTCTTT CASSLTTGNTEAFF
NA TRBJ2-7 NA TRBV18 12 TGTGCCAGCTCACCAGGAGGGGACGAGCAGTACTTC CASSPGGDEQYF